This T cell receptor (beta chain) comes out of a study of T cells in Graves' hyperthyroidism and ophthalmopathy. RNA transcripts provided the source from which TCR beta CDR3 regions were amplified. With the HTBI primer set, the TCR CDR3 went through a first round of RT-PCR. TCRdb reprocessed the multiplex PCR reads via MiXCR and lists one record per CDR3 protein. Counted here are roughly 800,000 distinct CDR3 sequences, roughly 40% occurring once; the ten biggest clones make up about 8.9%. Per the germline V gene, CDR1 is MDHEN and CDR2 is SYDVKM. The CDR3 contains 14 residues. V was trimmed by 1 base and J by 4 bases, leaving 7 bases between them. Whole-study results and caveats: Separation of ophthalmopathy from stable hyperthyroidism was achieved by a 13 V-J model. The model forecast ophthalmopathy, anticipating it by a median approximately 6.1 months before onset.

The hyperthyroidism was newly diagnosed and had lasted under 2 months; the patients were aged 18 to 65. Those patients with uncontrolled infection, other autoimmune disease, pregnancy or lactation were excluded. Concerning this clonotype: No antigen is known for it.

The chain recombines TRBV28 with TRBJ2-2; tentatively, D is TRBD1 (5 bases). What was sequenced was blood. This TCR was recovered from a man between 18 and 35 years old with Graves' hyperthyroidism. For the CDR3, the DNA is TGTGCCAGCAGTTTATTCAGGGCCACCGGGGAGCTGTTTTTT. As protein: CASSLFRATGELFF.